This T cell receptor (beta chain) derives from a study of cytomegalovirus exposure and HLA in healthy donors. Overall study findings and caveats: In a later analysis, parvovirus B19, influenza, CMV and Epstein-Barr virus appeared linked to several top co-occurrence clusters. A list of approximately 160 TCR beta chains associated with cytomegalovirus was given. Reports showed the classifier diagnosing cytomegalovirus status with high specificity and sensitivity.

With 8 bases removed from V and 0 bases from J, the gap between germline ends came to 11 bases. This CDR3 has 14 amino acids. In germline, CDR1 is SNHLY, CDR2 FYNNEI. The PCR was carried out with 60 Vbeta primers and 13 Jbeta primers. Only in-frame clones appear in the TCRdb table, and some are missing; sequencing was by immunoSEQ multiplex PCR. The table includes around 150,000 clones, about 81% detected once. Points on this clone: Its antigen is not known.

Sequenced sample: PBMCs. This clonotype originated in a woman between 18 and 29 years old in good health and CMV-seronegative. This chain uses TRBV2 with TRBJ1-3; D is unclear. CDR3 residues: CASQVGHSGNTIYF. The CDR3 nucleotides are TGTGCCAGCCAGGTGGGCCACTCTGGAAACACCATATATTTT.